These T cell receptor beta chains were read from a single sample in a study of blood T cell repertoires in COVID-19. Measured with immunoSEQ multiplex PCR; TCRdb has only the in-frame clones, and not every one. Here the sample spans approximately 97,000 clones, approximately 92% being singletons. Sequencing used peripheral blood. Receptor source: a man younger than 35 with acute or convalescent COVID-19. CDR3s include the opening cysteine and the closing phenylalanine or tryptophan. The D gene is left open where the match is weak. Not all rows give a size; the values are once, few, many and, for expanded clones, a class.

TRBJ1-2 | TRBD1 | TRBV7-9 | 14 | . | TGTGCCAGCAGTCCCGGGACAGCCTTCTATGGCTACACCTTC | CASSPGTAFYGYTF
TRBJ2-2 | TRBD1 | TRBV5-6 | 13 | . | TGTGCCAGTGGGACAGGGCCGACCGGGGAGCTGTTTTTT | CASGTGPTGELFF
TRBJ1-3 | . | TRBV11-2 | 18 | . | TGTGCCAGCAGCTTAGAGGGCCACTTTTCGTCCCTCGGAAACACCATATATTTT | CASSLEGHFSSLGNTIYF
TRBJ2-1 | TRBD2 | TRBV19 | 15 | . | TGTGCCAGTAGTATAGTGGGACTAGGACCCGATGAGCAGTTCTTC | CASSIVGLGPDEQFF
TRBJ1-1 | . | TRBV19 | 15 | once | TGTGCCAGTAGTCGCTATCAGGGGAGGAACACTGAAGCTTTCTTT | CASSRYQGRNTEAFF
TRBJ1-2 | TRBD1 | TRBV12-3/TRBV12-4 | 13 | . | TGTGCCAGCAGGACAGGGGAGAACTATGGCTACACCTTC | CASRTGENYGYTF
TRBJ1-6 | TRBD1 | TRBV15 | 13 | . | TGTGCCACCAGCAGGTCGACAGGGTTGCCCCTCCACTTT | CATSRSTGLPLHF
TRBJ2-1 | TRBD2 | TRBV9 | 17 | . | TGTGCCAGCAGCATGGCCGGGACTAGCGGGAGGATCAATGAGCAGTTCTTC | CASSMAGTSGRINEQFF
TRBJ1-3 | TRBD1 | TRBV3-1/TRBV3-2 | 14 | . | TGTGCCAGCACCCGACAGGGGGTTGGAAACACCATATATTTT | CASTRQGVGNTIYF
TRBJ1-2 | TRBD1 | TRBV7-2 | 15 | . | TGTGCCAGCAGCTTACCCCTGACAGGGACGGACGGCTACACCTTC | CASSLPLTGTDGYTF
TRBJ1-1 | . | TRBV19 | 14 | once | TGTGCCAGTAGTAGACACATGATGAACACTGAAGCTTTCTTT | CASSRHMMNTEAFF
TRBJ2-1 | TRBD2 | TRBV24-1 | 18 | . | TGTGCCACCAGTGACCCCAGGACTAGCGGGAGTTCCTACAATGAGCAGTTCTTC | CATSDPRTSGSSYNEQFF
TRBJ2-3 | TRBD2 | TRBV11-2 | 17 | . | TGTGCCAGCAGCACCAGGACTAGCGGGTTAAGCACAGATACGCAGTATTTT | CASSTRTSGLSTDTQYF
TRBJ2-7 | . | TRBV4-1 | 16 | . | TGCGCCAGCAGCCAGGCAACAGGCGTAGAGGCCTACGAGCAGTACTTC | CASSQATGVEAYEQYF
TRBJ2-1 | TRBD1 | TRBV3-1/TRBV3-2 | 16 | . | TGTGCCAGCAGCCAAGATTCGGGACAGGGTCAAAATGAGCAGTTCTTC | CASSQDSGQGQNEQFF
TRBJ2-5 | . | TRBV18 | 12 | . | TGTGCCAGCTCTCGTATACAAGAGACCCAGTACTTC | CASSRIQETQYF
TRBJ1-5 | TRBD1 | TRBV4-1 | 15 | . | TGCGCCAGCAGCCATGATACAGGGGGAGGTCAGCCCCAGCATTTT | CASSHDTGGGQPQHF
TRBJ1-1 | . | TRBV6-5 | 14 | . | TGTGCCAGCAGTTACATGGAGGTGAACACTGAAGCTTTCTTT | CASSYMEVNTEAFF
TRBJ2-7 | TRBD2 | TRBV7-2 | 16 | . | TGTGCCAGCAGCCAAAAGACTAGCGGGTCTTACTACGAGCAGTACTTC | CASSQKTSGSYYEQYF
TRBJ2-5 | TRBD1 | TRBV5-1 | 14 | . | TGCGCCAGCAGCTCGGACAGGACCCAAGAGACCCAGTACTTC | CASSSDRTQETQYF
TRBJ2-2 | . | TRBV11-2 | 14 | once | TGTGCCAGCAGCTTAACTCGGGCGGGCGGGGAGCTGTTTTTT | CASSLTRAGGELFF
TRBJ1-4 | TRBD1 | TRBV18 | 17 | . | TGTGCCAGCTCACCACGGGGACAGGACCCAACTAATGAAAAACTGTTTTTT | CASSPRGQDPTNEKLFF
TRBJ2-7 | TRBD2 | TRBV4-1 | 15 | . | TGCGCCAGCAGCCCTGGACTAGCGGGGCCCTACGAGCAGTACTTC | CASSPGLAGPYEQYF
TRBJ2-7 | . | TRBV9 | 13 | . | TGTGCCAGCAGCGTAGACTCTAGCTACGAGCAGTACTTC | CASSVDSSYEQYF
TRBJ2-3 | TRBD2 | TRBV10-3 | 18 | . | TGTGCCATCAGTGAGTCCTTTCTATGGCGGGAGGGGCCCCATACGCAGTATTTT | CAISESFLWREGPHTQYF
TRBJ1-4 | . | TRBV5-1 | 20 | . | TGCGCCAGCGCCTCGGGGGATCAGGGTCCCTACTCTGCAACTAATGAAAAACTGTTTTTT | CASASGDQGPYSATNEKLFF
TRBJ1-4 | . | TRBV5-1 | 14 | . | TGCGCCAGCAGCAAAGACAGAACTAATGAAAAACTGTTTTTT | CASSKDRTNEKLFF